This TCR beta chain is drawn from a study of PD-L1 blockade in urothelial cancer. Time point noted: pretreatment peripheral blood. Data came from immunoSEQ multiplex PCR; TCRdb stores just in-frame clones and leaves some out. Of about 130,000 clones in the sample, about 81% were seen once. Points on this clone: One base away lies a much larger clone, so this may be a sequencing read error. No conserved phenylalanine or tryptophan ends this CDR3, so it is likely a read error.

The germline V gene has CDR1 SGHRS and CDR2 YFSETQ. Trimming cost V 3 bases and J 0 bases, with 9 bases left between them. The length of the CDR3 is 14 residues. This clonotype originated in a man aged 45 to 65 with urothelial cancer. V gene TRBV5-1 combines with J gene TRBJ1-2; D is possibly TRBD1 (5 bases). The specimen comprised PBMCs, sampled around atezolizumab (anti-PD-L1) treatment. CDR3 coding DNA: TGCGCCAGCAGCTCCGGGGGGGCTAACTATGGCTACACCCTC. Translated: CASSSGGANYGYTL.